Below, one T cell receptor (beta chain) is given with its context. The V gene lost 2 bases and the J gene lost 1 base, with 9 bases spanning the gap. This CDR3 contains 15 residues. This sample stems from a study of identical twins. MiXCR, applied by TCRdb to the 5' RACE reads, yields one record per CDR3 protein. The top ten clones hold 0.48% of a sample with approximately 530,000 distinct CDR3 sequences, about a fifth of them seen once. These data are also associated with another study on yellow fever vaccine responses in identical twins. This second report adds: Vaccine T cell responses of twins reportedly seemed partly convergent and partly personalized.

The sequencing sample was made of CD4+ T cells sorted from blood. The genes are TRBV12-3 or TRBV12-4 and TRBJ2-4, with unresolved D. The clonotype was recovered from a young woman in good health. The chain's CDR3 is CASSLMLAAKNIQYF. The CDR3 DNA sequence: TGTGCCAGCAGTTTAATGCTGGCGGCCAAAAACATTCAGTACTTC.